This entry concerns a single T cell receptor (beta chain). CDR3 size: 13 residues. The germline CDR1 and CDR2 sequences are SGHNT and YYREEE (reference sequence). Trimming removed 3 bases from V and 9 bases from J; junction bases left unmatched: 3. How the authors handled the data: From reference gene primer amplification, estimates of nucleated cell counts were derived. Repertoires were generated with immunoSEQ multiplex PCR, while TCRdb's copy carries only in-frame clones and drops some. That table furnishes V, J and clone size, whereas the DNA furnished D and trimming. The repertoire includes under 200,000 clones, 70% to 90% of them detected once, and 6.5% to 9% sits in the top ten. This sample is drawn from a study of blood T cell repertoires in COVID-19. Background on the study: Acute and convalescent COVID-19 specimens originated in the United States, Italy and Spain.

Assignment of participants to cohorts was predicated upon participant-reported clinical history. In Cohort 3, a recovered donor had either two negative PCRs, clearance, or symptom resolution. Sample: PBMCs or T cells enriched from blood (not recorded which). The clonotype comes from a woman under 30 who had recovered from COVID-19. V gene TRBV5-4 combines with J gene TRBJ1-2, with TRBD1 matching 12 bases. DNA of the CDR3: TGTGCCAGCAGCTGGGGACAGGGGGCGAGCTACACCTTC. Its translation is CASSWGQGASYTF.